The 10 T cell receptor beta chains in this list originate from one sample, sequenced in a study of blood T cell repertoires in COVID-19. Profiled with immunoSEQ multiplex PCR; TCRdb holds only in-frame clones, not every one. The profile shows around 140,000 clones, around 86% of them singletons. The sequenced sample was peripheral blood. The receptors shown here come from a woman aged 60-75 years with active or convalescent COVID-19.

The rearrangement joins TRBV28 to TRBJ1-4; the D is unclear. The V gene's germline CDR1 is MDHEN and CDR2 SYDVKM. Between the trimmed V and J ends, which lost 1 base and 0 bases, there was a span of 9 bases. This CDR3 has 16 residues. CDR3 DNA sequence: TGTGCCAGCAGTTTATACGGGTTTGCAACTAATGAAAAACTGTTTTTT. Translated, it gives CASSLYGFATNEKLFF.

The rearrangement joins TRBV29-1 to TRBJ1-1; 12 positions match TRBD1. From germline, CDR1 is SQVTM and CDR2 ANQGSEA. There are 13 residues in the CDR3. V dropped 7 bases and J dropped 6; count of bases not matched to a gene: 6. CDR3 in DNA: TGCAGCGGGGGACAGGGGGCAGGCGCTGAAGCTTTCTTT. Its protein product is CSGGQGAGAEAFF.

This clone was seen only a few times. The chain joins TRBV27 to TRBJ2-7, with D tentatively TRBD2 (6 bases). The CDR3 sequence is 15 residues long. V lost 6 bases and J lost 4, with 19 bases in between. From germline, CDR1 is MNHEY and CDR2 SMNVEV (reference sequence). CDR3 bases: TGTGCCAGCAGGGAGGGACTTCCCATGAGGTACGAGCAGTACTTC. It encodes CASREGLPMRYEQYF.

The V and J genes are TRBV5-1 and TRBJ2-2; TRBD2 aligns across 9 bases. This CDR3 region has 16 residues. From germline, CDR1 is SGHRS and CDR2 YFSETQ. The ends lost 3 bases at V and 1 base at J; junction bases unmatched: 4. CDR3 amino acids: CASSWGAGGNTGELFF. The CDR3 DNA sequence: TGCGCCAGCAGCTGGGGAGCGGGAGGGAACACCGGGGAGCTGTTTTTT.

The chain employs TRBV29-1 and TRBJ1-1; tentative D call: TRBD1 (6 bases). This CDR3 is 14 amino acids long. The ends were cut back, 2 bases at V and 4 bases at J, with 14 bases in the middle. Germline V gene lookup returns CDR1 SQVTM and CDR2 ANQGSEA. The CDR3 is CSVERNRVSTEAFF. The CDR3 nucleotides are TGCAGCGTTGAAAGGAACAGGGTGTCCACTGAAGCTTTCTTT. The full variable domain, with the rest looked up from reference TRBV29-1 and TRBJ1-1, is SAVISQKPSRDICQRGTSLTIQCQVDSQVTMMFWYRQQPGQSLTLIATANQGSEATYESGFVIDKFPISRPNLTFSTLTVSNMSPEDSSIYLCSVERNRVSTEAFFGQGTRLTVV.

The chain has TRBV10-3 and TRBJ2-4; D perhaps matches TRBD1 (5 bases). V dropped 3 bases and J dropped 5 bases, with 14 bases sitting between them. There are 15 residues in the CDR3. Germline V lookup: CDR1 ENHRY, CDR2 SYGVKD. CDR3: CAISDRRAKENIQYF. The CDR3, as DNA: TGTGCCATCAGTGATCGCAGGGCCAAGGAAAACATTCAGTACTTC.

The chain uses TRBV10-3 and TRBJ1-1; possible D gene TRBD1, 6 bases. The CDR3 consists of 15 residues. V gave up 6 bases and J gave up 2 bases, with 16 bases separating them. The germline V gene encodes CDR1 ENHRY and CDR2 SYGVKD. For the CDR3, the DNA is TGTGCCATCAGGGAACAGGGAGACTCTAACACTGAAGCTTTCTTT. Translated, it gives CAIREQGDSNTEAFF.

The gene calls are TRBV30 and TRBJ1-3; 7 nucleotides align to TRBD1. V trimming: 0 bases; J trimming: 7 bases; junction bases outside the gene matches: 3. CDR3 length: 13 amino acids. Germline CDR1 and CDR2: GTSNPN and SVGIG (reference sequence). The CDR3 loop reads CAWSVTGHNTIYF. The CDR3 DNA is TGTGCCTGGAGTGTGACAGGGCATAACACCATATATTTT.

This clone was counted a few times. J is TRBJ1-1 and V is TRBV7-6, with D tentatively TRBD1 (6 bases). This CDR3 has 15 amino acids. V lost 5 bases to trimming and J lost 2 bases, with 15 bases between them. Germline V CDR1 and CDR2: SGHVS, FNYEAQ. The chain's CDR3 is CASSLGQLGNTEAFF. The CDR3 DNA sequence: TGTGCCAGCAGCCTCGGACAGCTTGGCAACACTGAAGCTTTCTTT.

J is TRBJ2-7 and V is TRBV28; tentatively, D is TRBD1 (5 bases). Germline CDR1 and CDR2: MDHEN and SYDVKM. Deletions cut 6 bases from V and 1 base from J, with 10 bases between. The CDR3 sequence is 13 residues long. The CDR3 region has the DNA TGTGCCAGCAGATCGACAGCATCCTACGAGCAGTACTTC. This codes for CASRSTASYEQYF.